This section outlines one T cell receptor (beta chain) sequence together with its context. This sample was taken from a study of blood T cell repertoires in COVID-19. The repertoire was sequenced with immunoSEQ multiplex PCR; TCRdb's copy has only in-frame clones and lacks some. The sample has 450,000 to 500,000 clones; 70% to 90% are singletons. V lost 9 bases to trimming and J lost 0 bases, with 9 bases between them. This CDR3 region has 13 residues. Germline CDR1 is LNHDA and CDR2 is SQIVND (reference sequence). The receptor was derived from a human donor in a cohort sampled during active COVID-19. This sequence joins TRBV19 and TRBJ1-3, with D unclear. The source material was peripheral blood. The CDR3 sequence: CASGAVSGNTIYF. The CDR3 DNA reads as TGTGCCAGCGGAGCTGTCTCTGGAAACACCATATATTTT.